This TCR beta chain was retrieved from a study of beta chain features in type 1 diabetes. Study results and caveats: Among type 1 diabetes patients, VDJ junctions had fewer insertions and more deletions. A moderate, significant TCRB CDR3 shortening appeared in type 1 diabetes across four CD4+ subsets.

Every bit of the isolated RNA underwent reverse transcription, so sequencing read expressed TCRB transcripts. Repertoires were generated with immunoSEQ multiplex PCR, while TCRdb's copy carries only in-frame clones and drops some. The table shows 630,000 or so clones, with over 11% occurring only once. The authors took one heparinised blood draw, averaging approximately 120 mL, from each donor. Cell sorting via CD45RO/CCR7/CD25/CD127/CD95/CD27 was performed to obtain CD4+ naive, central memory, regulatory and stem cell-like memory cells. Points on this clone: Its antigen is unknown.

The sequence was collected from a man aged 18 to 30 with type 1 diabetes. Sequencing input: naive CD4+ T cells from blood.

CDR3 region: CASSITGPADEQYF. The CDR3 DNA sequence: TGCGCCAGCAGCATAACCGGGCCGGCAGACGAGCAGTACTTC. V usage is TRBV5-1 and J usage is TRBJ2-7, with D unclear. Germline loops: CDR1 SGHRS, CDR2 YFSETQ. Between the trimmed V and J ends, which lost 4 bases and 5 bases, there was a span of 16 bases. The CDR3 covers 14 residues.